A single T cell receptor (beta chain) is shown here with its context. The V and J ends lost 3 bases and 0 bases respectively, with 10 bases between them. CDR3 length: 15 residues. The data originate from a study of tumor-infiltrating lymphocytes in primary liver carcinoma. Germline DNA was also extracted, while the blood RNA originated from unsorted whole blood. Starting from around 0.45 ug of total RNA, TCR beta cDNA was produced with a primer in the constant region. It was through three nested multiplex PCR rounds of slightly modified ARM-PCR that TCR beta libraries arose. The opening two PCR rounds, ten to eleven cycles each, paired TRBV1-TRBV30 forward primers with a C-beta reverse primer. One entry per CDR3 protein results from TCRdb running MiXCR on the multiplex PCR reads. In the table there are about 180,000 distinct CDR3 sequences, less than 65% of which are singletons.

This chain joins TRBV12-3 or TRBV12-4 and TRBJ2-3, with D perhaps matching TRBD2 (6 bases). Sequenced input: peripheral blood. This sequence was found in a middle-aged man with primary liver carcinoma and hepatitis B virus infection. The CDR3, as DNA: TGTGCCAGCAGTTTTCGGAGGGCGAGCACAGATACGCAGTATTTT. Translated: CASSFRRASTDTQYF.